The 25 T cell receptor beta chains below were found in one sample sequenced in a study of blood T cell repertoires in COVID-19. Clones were read by immunoSEQ multiplex PCR, and TCRdb kept only the in-frame ones, dropping some. The table lists 260,000 or so clones, around 84% of them singletons, with about 14% in the top ten. Sequenced: PBMCs or T cells enriched from blood (not recorded which). Receptors originate from a man between 18 and 29 years old who had recovered from COVID-19.

This clone was observed once. The genes are TRBV5-1 and TRBJ1-6, with a weak D call TRBD1 (5 bases). Trimming took 10 bases from V and 7 from J, leaving 27 bases between them. This CDR3 is built from 17 residues. The V gene's germline CDR1 is SGHRS and CDR2 YFSETQ. The DNA of the CDR3 is TGCGCCCGCCCCACCCACGACCGGGGGGGAGTAAATTCACCCCTCCACTTT. Amino acid sequence: CARPTHDRGGVNSPLHF.

In regard to this clone: The sample holds other DNA sequences that translate to the same CDR3. The V gene is TRBV5-5, the J gene TRBJ2-7, with TRBD1 as a possible D gene (5 bases). The V end was cut by 3 bases, the J end by 6 bases, with 10 bases between. This CDR3 is 12 amino acids long. CDR1 SGHKS and CDR2 YYEKEE come from the germline V gene (reference sequence). CDR3 sequence reads: CASSSQGREQYF. CDR3 nucleotides: TGTGCCAGCAGCTCCCAGGGTCGCGAGCAGTACTTC. The whole variable domain, remainder taken from reference TRBV5-5 and TRBJ2-7, is DAGVTQSPTHLIKTRGQQVTLRCSPISGHKSVSWYQQVLGQGPQFIFQYYEKEERGRGNFPDRFSARQFPNYSSELNVNALLLGDSALYLCASSSQGREQYFGPGTRLTVT.

The chain uses TRBV15 and TRBJ2-5; 7 bases match TRBD2. Unmatched junction bases numbered 2, after V lost 0 bases and J lost 7 bases. Germline CDR1 LNHNV, CDR2 YYDKDF (reference sequence). The length of the CDR3 is 13 residues. The CDR3 region is CATSRDTGGTQYF. The CDR3 DNA reads as TGTGCCACCAGCAGAGATACGGGGGGGACCCAGTACTTC.

The chain recombines TRBV11-3 with TRBJ2-7, with TRBD2 identical over 9 bases. CDR3 length: 15 amino acids. The junction had 2 bases not matched to a gene; V was cut back by 2 bases and J by 0 bases. Germline V gene sequence: CDR1 SGHNT, CDR2 YENEEA. CDR3 bases: TGTGCCAGCAGCTTACCAGCGGGAGGCTCCTACGAGCAGTACTTC. The encoded protein is CASSLPAGGSYEQYF.

This clone showed up just once. V usage is TRBV19 and J usage is TRBJ2-5; 8 nucleotides agree with TRBD1. The CDR3 consists of 17 residues. Germline trimming cut 2 bases from V and 0 bases from J; bases unmatched to any gene: 8. Germline V lookup: CDR1 LNHDA, CDR2 SQIVND (reference sequence). CDR3 in DNA: TGTGCCAGTAGTATACGGGGAGGACAGGGATACCAAGAGACCCAGTACTTC. Its protein product is CASSIRGGQGYQETQYF.

This chain uses TRBV2 with TRBJ2-5; tentative D call: TRBD2 (6 bases). Germline CDR1 reads SNHLY; CDR2 reads FYNNEI. V lost 5 bases and J lost 3, with 16 bases in between. There are 15 residues in the CDR3. The CDR3, as DNA: TGTGCCAGCAGTTTAGGAGGGCAGAGAAAAGAGACCCAGTACTTC. This gives the protein CASSLGGQRKETQYF. The full variable domain, rest sourced from reference TRBV2 and TRBJ2-5, is EPEVTQTPSHQVTQMGQEVILRCVPISNHLYFYWYRQILGQKVEFLVSFYNNEISEKSEIFDDQFSVERPDGSNFTLKIRSTKLEDSAMYFCASSLGGQRKETQYFGPGTRLLVL.

This chain links TRBV7-6 with TRBJ2-3; 7 bases fit TRBD2. The junction had 6 bases not matched to a gene; V was cut back by 0 bases and J by 6 bases. CDR1 is SGHVS and CDR2 is FNYEAQ in the germline V gene. There are 15 residues in the CDR3. CDR3 sequence (DNA): TGTGCCAGCAGCTTAGCGGGAGGGCCGGCGGATACGCAGTATTTT. Amino acids: CASSLAGGPADTQYF.

The chain uses TRBV12-3 or TRBV12-4 and TRBJ1-2; the D is unclear. Trimming pared 3 bases from V and 4 bases from J, leaving 9 bases between. The CDR3 spans 13 residues. DNA of the CDR3: TGTGCCAGCAGTTTTACGGGGAGCTATGGCTACACCTTC. Translation: CASSFTGSYGYTF.

This chain connects TRBV7-9 to TRBJ1-3; TRBD1 is a possible D gene (6 bases). Trimming pared 5 bases from V and 2 bases from J, leaving 13 bases between. This CDR3 comprises 15 residues. Looked up from germline, CDR1 is SEHNR and CDR2 is FQNEAQ (reference sequence). CDR3 coding DNA: TGTGCCAGCAGCCATCGGTCAGGGGCTGGAAACACCATATATTTT. This gives the protein CASSHRSGAGNTIYF.

The V gene is TRBV6-5, the J gene TRBJ2-7, with TRBD1 matching over 8 bases. CDR3 length equals 15 residues. Trimming removed 5 bases from V and 2 bases from J; junction bases left unmatched: 8. Germline V gene lookup returns CDR1 MNHEY and CDR2 SVGAGI. CDR3 residues: CASSKSGGGTYEQYF. The CDR3 nucleotides read TGTGCCAGCAGTAAGTCAGGGGGCGGCACCTACGAGCAGTACTTC.

The count of this clone is one. V and J are TRBV3-1 (or the pseudogene TRBV3-2) and TRBJ2-5; 9 bases agree with TRBD2. The CDR3 is 15 residues long. In germline, CDR1 is LGHDT, CDR2 YNNKEL (reference sequence). The V segment lost 6 bases and the J segment 0 bases; nucleotides outside the gene matches: 5. The CDR3 DNA sequence: TGTGCCAGCAGGTTGGCTAGCGGGAACCAAGAGACCCAGTACTTC. This encodes CASRLASGNQETQYF.

The V and J genes are TRBV2 and TRBJ2-7, with 9 bases matching TRBD1. The CDR3 runs 15 residues. The V and J ends lost 8 bases and 6 bases, in that order; junction bases with no gene match: 14. Germline-derived CDR1 and CDR2 are SNHLY and FYNNEI. The CDR3 spells CASDTTGTGWGEQYF. Written as DNA, the CDR3 is TGTGCCAGCGACACTACCGGGACAGGGTGGGGCGAGCAGTACTTC. The whole variable domain, remainder taken from reference TRBV2 and TRBJ2-7, is EPEVTQTPSHQVTQMGQEVILRCVPISNHLYFYWYRQILGQKVEFLVSFYNNEISEKSEIFDDQFSVERPDGSNFTLKIRSTKLEDSAMYFCASDTTGTGWGEQYFGPGTRLTVT.

V is TRBV5-1 and J is TRBJ2-7, with 8 positions matching TRBD1. CDR1 and CDR2 (germline): SGHRS, YFSETQ. The CDR3 spans 16 residues. V lost 0 bases to trimming and J lost 5 bases; unmatched junction nucleotides: 10. The CDR3 DNA reads as TGCGCCAGCAGCTTGGTCGAGACAGGGGTCCTAGACGAGCAGTACTTC. It yields the protein CASSLVETGVLDEQYF.

V is TRBV20-1 and J is TRBJ2-5, with a weak D call TRBD2 (7 bases). Per the germline V gene, CDR1 is DFQATT and CDR2 is SNEGSKA (reference sequence). V lost 3 bases and J 1 base, leaving 12 bases between the germline ends. The CDR3 totals 14 residues. CDR3 sequence (DNA): TGCAGTGCTAGTCAAGGGGGGGGCCAAGAGACCCAGTACTTC. Amino acids: CSASQGGGQETQYF.

Only a few counts were recorded for this clone. CDR3 protein: CASSNQGGNEQFF. CDR3 coding DNA: TGTGCCAGCAGCAACCAGGGAGGGAATGAGCAGTTCTTC. This rearrangement joins TRBV5-4 to TRBJ2-1; 7 positions match TRBD2. This CDR3 has 13 amino acids. J gave up 7 bases and V 4 bases, and 5 bases lay outside the gene matches. Germline V gene lookup returns CDR1 SGHNT and CDR2 YYREEE (reference sequence).

The chain uses TRBV28 and TRBJ1-2; D gene uncertain. In germline, CDR1 is MDHEN, CDR2 SYDVKM. CDR3 length: 14 amino acids. Trimming took off 6 bases at V and 5 bases at J, with 16 bases between the two ends. The CDR3 reads CASSLQWRSYGYTF. CDR3 in DNA: TGTGCCAGCAGCCTACAGTGGCGTTCGTATGGCTACACCTTC.

J is TRBJ2-7 and V is TRBV12-3 or TRBV12-4; the D is unclear. This CDR3 is built from 13 residues. Deletions cut 4 bases from V and 11 bases from J, with 18 bases between. In DNA, the CDR3 is TGTGCCAGCAGTTCTCTGTACGGTAAACGGGAGTACTTC. It yields the protein CASSSLYGKREYF.

The J gene is TRBJ1-2, the V gene TRBV3-1 (or the pseudogene TRBV3-2); 8 nucleotides agree with TRBD1. Trimming took 2 bases from V and 5 from J; bases not matched to a gene: 7. The CDR3 has 15 amino acids. Germline V gives CDR1 LGHDT, CDR2 YNNKEL (reference sequence). Here the CDR3 reads CASSQTSTGVYGYTF. The CDR3 DNA reads as TGTGCCAGCAGCCAAACCTCGACAGGGGTGTATGGCTACACCTTC.

The rearrangement links TRBV27 to TRBJ2-3; possibly TRBD1 for D (6 bases). The V end was cut by 0 bases, the J end by 3 bases, with 13 bases between. The CDR3 loop spans 16 amino acids. The germline gives CDR1 MNHEY, CDR2 SMNVEV (reference sequence). The CDR3 DNA reads TGTGCCAGCAGTTTATCGGGGAACAGGGTGACAGATACGCAGTATTTT. This sequence encodes CASSLSGNRVTDTQYF.

The chain joins TRBV3-1 (or the pseudogene TRBV3-2) to TRBJ2-7; TRBD2 matches 11 bases. Germline V lookup: CDR1 LGHDT, CDR2 YNNKEL (reference sequence). The length of the CDR3 is 18 residues. The V gene end was trimmed by 1 base and the J gene end by 1 base; junction bases not matched to a gene: 9. The CDR3 reads CASSQVTSGGWGSYEQYF. The CDR3 DNA is TGTGCCAGCAGCCAAGTTACTAGCGGGGGTTGGGGATCCTACGAGCAGTACTTC.

The CDR3, as DNA: TGTGCCAGCAGCTACCTAGACTATTCCACCTACGAGCAGTACTTC. Translating it yields CASSYLDYSTYEQYF. V usage is TRBV5-6 and J usage is TRBJ2-7; tentative D call: TRBD2 (5 bases). CDR3 size: 15 residues. Germline loops: CDR1 SGHDT, CDR2 YYEEEE. Trimming stripped 3 bases from V and 2 bases from J, with 15 bases between.

J is TRBJ2-5 and V is TRBV11-2, with a tentative D call TRBD1 (5 bases). CDR1 is SGHAT and CDR2 is FQNNGV in the germline V gene. The CDR3 is 16 residues long. V was trimmed by 1 base and J by 0 bases, leaving 12 bases between them. CDR3 amino acids: CASSLAGQGYQETQYF. In DNA form, the CDR3 reads TGTGCCAGCAGCTTAGCCGGGCAGGGCTACCAAGAGACCCAGTACTTC.

The J gene is TRBJ2-2, the V gene TRBV25-1; 11 bases line up with TRBD2. V was pared by 4 bases and J by 3 bases, with 1 base of the junction left unmatched. The CDR3 is made up of 15 amino acids. Per germline, CDR1 MGHDK and CDR2 SYGVNS. The CDR3 here is CASSAGLADTGELFF. The CDR3 DNA reads TGTGCCAGCAGTGCGGGACTAGCGGACACCGGGGAGCTGTTTTTT.

A remark on this clone: Other DNA sequences from this sample encode an identical CDR3 as well. This chain joins TRBV10-2 and TRBJ1-1; D remains unclear. Germline V gives CDR1 WSHSY, CDR2 SAAADI. This CDR3 is built from 12 residues. V was cut by 0 bases and J by 5 bases, with 4 bases left in between. CDR3 sequence (DNA): TGCGCCAGCAGTGAGTCGAGTACTGAAGCTTTCTTT. The encoded protein is CASSESSTEAFF.

This clone occurred a few times. The rearrangement joins TRBV6-2 or TRBV6-3 to TRBJ2-7; TRBD1 is a possible D gene (6 bases). Trimming took off 0 bases at V and 4 bases at J, with 10 bases between the two ends. Germline CDR1 is MNHEY and CDR2 is SVGEGT. CDR3 length: 14 residues. CDR3 bases: TGTGCCAGCAGTTACTCGAGGGACACTTACGAGCAGTACTTC. Its protein product is CASSYSRDTYEQYF.